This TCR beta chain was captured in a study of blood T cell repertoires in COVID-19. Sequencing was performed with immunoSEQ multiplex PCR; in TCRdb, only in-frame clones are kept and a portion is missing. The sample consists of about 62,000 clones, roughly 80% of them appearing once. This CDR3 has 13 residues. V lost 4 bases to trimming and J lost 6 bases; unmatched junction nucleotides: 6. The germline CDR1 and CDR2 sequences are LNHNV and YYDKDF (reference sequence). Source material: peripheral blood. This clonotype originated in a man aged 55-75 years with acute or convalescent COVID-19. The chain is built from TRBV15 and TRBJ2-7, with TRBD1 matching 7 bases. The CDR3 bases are TGTGCCACCAGCATGACAGGGTTGGGCGAGCAGTACTTC. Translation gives CATSMTGLGEQYF.